These 6 T cell receptor beta chains share one sample of origin, sequenced in a study of blood T cell repertoires in COVID-19. Clones were sequenced by immunoSEQ multiplex PCR, and TCRdb holds only the in-frame ones, with some missing. Of several thousand clones in the sample, 65% to 90% were seen once. Sequencing was carried out using peripheral blood. These TCRs come from a human donor in a cohort sampled during active COVID-19.

The table lists this clone with a count of one. V usage is TRBV9 and J usage is TRBJ1-6; no clear D gene. The CDR3 totals 14 residues. Trimming pared 0 bases from V and 5 bases from J, leaving 6 bases between. Germline V gene data show CDR1 as SGDLS and CDR2 as YYNGEE. For the CDR3, the DNA is TGTGCCAGCAGCGTAGGACAAGATAATTCACCCCTCCACTTT. Translation gives CASSVGQDNSPLHF. Looking up the rest from reference TRBV9 and TRBJ1-6 gives the full variable domain: DSGVTQTPKHLITATGQRVTLRCSPRSGDLSVYWYQQSLDQGLQFLIQYYNGEERAKGNILERFSAQQFPDLHSELNLSSLELGDSALYFCASSVGQDNSPLHFGNGTRLTVT.

The V and J genes are TRBV3-1 (or the pseudogene TRBV3-2) and TRBJ2-7, with unresolved D. Germline CDR1 LGHDT, CDR2 YNNKEL (reference sequence). This CDR3 is 14 amino acids long. V gave up 0 bases and J gave up 6 bases, with 12 bases separating them. Here the CDR3 reads CASSQDIALGEQYF. DNA for the CDR3: TGTGCCAGCAGCCAAGATATAGCCTTGGGCGAGCAGTACTTC.

This clone was found a few times. The chain links TRBV7-9 to TRBJ2-1; 8 bases line up with TRBD1. The CDR3 has 13 amino acids. The germline V gene has CDR1 SEHNR and CDR2 FQNEAQ (reference sequence). With V trimmed by 5 bases and J by 6 bases, 3 bases remained unmatched. The CDR3 protein is CASSLGTGNEQFF. CDR3 nucleotides: TGTGCCAGCAGCCTCGGGACAGGCAATGAGCAGTTCTTC.

The J gene is TRBJ2-1, the V gene TRBV11-3, with D tentatively TRBD2 (6 bases). This CDR3 has 16 amino acids. Germline loops: CDR1 SGHNT, CDR2 YENEEA. V was clipped by 1 base and J by 2 bases, with 12 bases between them. CDR3 in amino acids: CASSLVPGAAYNEQFF. The CDR3 DNA reads as TGTGCCAGCAGCTTAGTGCCGGGAGCGGCCTACAATGAGCAGTTCTTC. The full variable domain, with the rest looked up from reference TRBV11-3 and TRBJ2-1, is EAGVVQSPRYKIIEKKQPVAFWCNPISGHNTLYWYLQNLGQGPELLIRYENEEAVDDSQLPKDRFSAERLKGVDSTLKIQPAELGDSAVYLCASSLVPGAAYNEQFFGPGTRLTVL.

The rearrangement joins TRBV19 to TRBJ2-7; 8 nucleotides match TRBD1. The CDR3 has 15 amino acids. In germline, CDR1 is LNHDA, CDR2 SQIVND (reference sequence). Germline trimming cut 3 bases from V and 6 bases from J; bases unmatched to any gene: 10. The CDR3 DNA is TGTGCCAGTAGTATTAGTCCCGACAGGGGTGGCGAGCAGTACTTC. This codes for CASSISPDRGGEQYF.

V is TRBV9 and J is TRBJ2-4; D is unclear. The ends were cut back, 5 bases at V and 8 bases at J, with 17 bases in the middle. The CDR3 has 14 amino acids. The germline V gene encodes CDR1 SGDLS and CDR2 YYNGEE. The CDR3 coding sequence is TGTGCCAGCAGTGTCAACTTAGCCTGGGACATTCAGTACTTC. Its protein product is CASSVNLAWDIQYF. Full variable domain (missing parts from reference TRBV9 and TRBJ2-4): DSGVTQTPKHLITATGQRVTLRCSPRSGDLSVYWYQQSLDQGLQFLIQYYNGEERAKGNILERFSAQQFPDLHSELNLSSLELGDSALYFCASSVNLAWDIQYFGAGTRLSVL.